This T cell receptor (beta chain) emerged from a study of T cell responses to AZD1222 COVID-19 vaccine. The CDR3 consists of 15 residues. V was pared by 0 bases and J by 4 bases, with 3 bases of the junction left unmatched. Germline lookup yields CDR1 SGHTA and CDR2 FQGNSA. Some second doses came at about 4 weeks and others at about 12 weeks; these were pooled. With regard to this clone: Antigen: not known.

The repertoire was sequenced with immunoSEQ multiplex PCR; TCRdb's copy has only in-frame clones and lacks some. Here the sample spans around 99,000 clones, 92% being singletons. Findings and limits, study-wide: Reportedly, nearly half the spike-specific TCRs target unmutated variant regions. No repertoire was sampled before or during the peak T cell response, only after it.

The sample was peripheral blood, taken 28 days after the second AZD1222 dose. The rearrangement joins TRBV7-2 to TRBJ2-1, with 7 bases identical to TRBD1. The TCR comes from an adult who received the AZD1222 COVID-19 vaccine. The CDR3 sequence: CASSLAGGLYNEQFF. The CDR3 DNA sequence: TGTGCCAGCAGCTTAGCAGGGGGCCTTTACAATGAGCAGTTCTTC. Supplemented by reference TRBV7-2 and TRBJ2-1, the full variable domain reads GAGVSQSPSNKVTEKGKDVELRCDPISGHTALYWYRQSLGQGLEFLIYFQGNSAPDKSGLPSDRFSAERTGGSVSTLTIQRTQQEDSAVYLCASSLAGGLYNEQFFGPGTRLTVL.